This T cell receptor (beta chain) was obtained from a study of early T cells in non-severe SARS-CoV-2 infection. One entry per CDR3 protein results from TCRdb running MiXCR on the 5' RACE reads. The table shows some 61,000 distinct CDR3 sequences, with around 10% occurring only once. Germline CDR1 reads SGHVS; CDR2 reads FNYEAQ. The length of the CDR3 is 13 residues. Between the trimmed V and J ends, which lost 0 bases and 7 bases, there was a span of 10 bases. The source is an adult who was a healthcare worker with PCR-confirmed SARS-CoV-2 infection or an uninfected control (not recorded which). The starting material was whole blood, obtained at baseline. The chain employs TRBV7-6 and TRBJ2-7; D is tentatively TRBD1 or TRBD2 (5 bases each). The CDR3 is CASSLAGVTEQYF. CDR3 nucleotide sequence: TGTGCCAGCAGCTTAGCGGGGGTTACGGAGCAGTACTTC.